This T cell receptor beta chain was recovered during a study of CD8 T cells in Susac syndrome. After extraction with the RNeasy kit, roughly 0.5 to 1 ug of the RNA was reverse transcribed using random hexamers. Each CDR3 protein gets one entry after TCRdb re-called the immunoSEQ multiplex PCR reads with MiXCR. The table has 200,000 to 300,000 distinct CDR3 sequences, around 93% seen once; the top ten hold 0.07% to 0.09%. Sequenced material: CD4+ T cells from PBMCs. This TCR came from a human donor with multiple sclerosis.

CDR3 DNA: TGTGCCAGCAGCCAGAAAAGCTCTGGAAACACCATATATTTT. This codes for CASSQKSSGNTIYF. This sequence joins TRBV3-1 and TRBJ1-3; D gene uncertain. CDR1 is LGHDT, CDR2 YNNKEL, per germline (reference sequence). V shed 3 bases and J shed 0 bases, with 6 bases lying between them. The CDR3 contains 14 residues.